A single sample gave rise to the 20 T cell receptor beta chains below, sequenced in a study of neoadjuvant anti-PD-1 for oral cavity cancer. TCRdb keeps only in-frame clones here, not all; method: immunoSEQ multiplex PCR. The data contain 6,000 to 7,500 clones, over 65% of them singletons. Material: PBMCs, obtained before nivolumab (anti-PD-1) treatment. The receptors were sampled from a person aged 35-79 years with oral cavity squamous cell carcinoma.

J is TRBJ2-4 and V is TRBV28; perhaps TRBD2 as D (5 bases). Germline CDR1 is MDHEN and CDR2 is SYDVKM. The CDR3 runs 13 residues. Trimming took 8 bases from V and 0 from J, leaving 8 bases between them. Written as DNA, the CDR3 is TGTGCCAGCCAGCGGATAGCCAAAAACATTCAGTACTTC. This sequence encodes CASQRIAKNIQYF. Full variable domain (missing parts from reference TRBV28 and TRBJ2-4): DVKVTQSSRYLVKRTGEKVFLECVQDMDHENMFWYRQDPGLGLRLIYFSYDVKMKEKGDIPEGYSVSREKKERFSLILESASTNQTSMYLCASQRIAKNIQYFGAGTRLSVL.

This clone was recorded once. This rearrangement joins TRBV10-2 to TRBJ1-2, with a tentative D call TRBD1 (5 bases). V lost 3 bases and J lost 5, with 13 bases in between. Germline assignment: CDR1 WSHSY and CDR2 SAAADI. The CDR3 consists of 14 residues. The CDR3 DNA reads TGCGCCAGCAGTGAATGGGCGGAGGGGTATGGCTACACCTTC. It specifies CASSEWAEGYGYTF.

This clone was observed a few times. The chain's CDR3 is CASSQGVGGRASYEQYF. CDR3 nucleotides: TGCGCCAGCAGCCAAGGAGTGGGGGGAAGGGCCTCCTACGAGCAGTACTTC. This rearrangement joins TRBV4-3 to TRBJ2-7; D is possibly TRBD2 (6 bases). Trimming pared 1 base from V and 0 bases from J, leaving 16 bases between. Germline V gene data show CDR1 as LGHNA and CDR2 as YSLEER. CDR3 length: 17 residues.

This chain links TRBV19 with TRBJ2-1, with D unclear. The CDR3 spans 13 residues. CDR1 is LNHDA, CDR2 SQIVND, per germline (reference sequence). Trimming removed 1 base at V and 6 bases at J, with 7 bases between. CDR3 sequence: CASSIGRANEQFF. The CDR3 nucleotides are TGTGCCAGTAGTATAGGCCGGGCCAATGAGCAGTTCTTC.

The rearrangement uses TRBV7-2 and TRBJ2-1; 9 bases align to TRBD1. Germline V gene sequence: CDR1 SGHTA, CDR2 FQGNSA. J was trimmed by 7 bases and V by 5 bases; bases with no gene match: 6. The CDR3 is 14 residues long. CDR3 nucleotide sequence: TGTGCCAGCAGCCCGGCACAGGGGGCGAATGAGCAGTTCTTC. Protein sequence: CASSPAQGANEQFF.

The chain joins TRBV2 to TRBJ1-2; 7 positions match TRBD1. The junction had 7 bases not matched to a gene; V was cut back by 6 bases and J by 6 bases. Germline CDR1 is SNHLY and CDR2 is FYNNEI. The CDR3 totals 13 residues. The CDR3, as DNA: TGTGCCAGCAGACGGGACAGCGGCGATGGCTACACCTTC. It translates to CASRRDSGDGYTF.

The chain joins TRBV5-6 to TRBJ1-1, with D unresolved. The CDR3 spans 13 residues. Trimming removed 4 bases at V and 4 bases at J, with 11 bases between. The germline gives CDR1 SGHDT, CDR2 YYEEEE. Written as DNA, the CDR3 is TGTGCCAGCAGCCCCTTTTACGGCACTGAAGCTTTCTTT. Residues: CASSPFYGTEAFF.

The J gene is TRBJ2-1, the V gene TRBV4-1; 7 nucleotides agree with TRBD1. The junction had 5 bases not matched to a gene; V was cut back by 0 bases and J by 6 bases. The germline CDR1 and CDR2 sequences are MGHRA and YSYEKL. This CDR3 is built from 15 residues. CDR3 protein: CASSQDRGSSNEQFF. The DNA for the CDR3 is TGCGCCAGCAGCCAAGACAGGGGGTCGAGCAATGAGCAGTTCTTC.

This clone was counted between two and nine times. The J gene is TRBJ2-5, the V gene TRBV4-1; D not certain. Trimming pared 2 bases from V and 5 bases from J, leaving 15 bases between. The CDR3 covers 15 residues. CDR1 and CDR2 (germline): MGHRA, YSYEKL. CDR3 region: CASSQYPSNPETQYF. Written as DNA, the CDR3 is TGCGCCAGCAGCCAATACCCAAGCAACCCGGAGACCCAGTACTTC.

The V and J genes are TRBV5-6 and TRBJ1-3, with 11 bases that match TRBD1. The CDR3 spans 16 residues. Germline CDR1 and CDR2: SGHDT and YYEEEE. V gave up 2 bases and J gave up 4 bases; unmatched junction bases: 5. The CDR3 region has the DNA TGTGCCAGCAGCTTTGGACAGGGGGCACGGGGAAACACCATATATTTT. This encodes CASSFGQGARGNTIYF.

This chain joins TRBV5-4 and TRBJ2-7; D is unclear. This CDR3 spans 14 amino acids. V was trimmed by 4 bases and J by 6 bases, leaving 17 bases between them. The V gene's germline CDR1 is SGHNT and CDR2 YYREEE (reference sequence). CDR3 protein: CASSPPGRETEQYF. As DNA, the CDR3 is TGTGCCAGCAGCCCGCCGGGCAGAGAAACCGAGCAGTACTTC.

V gene TRBV5-6 combines with J gene TRBJ1-4; 7 bases are a match to TRBD1. Germline CDR1 SGHDT, CDR2 YYEEEE. V lost 0 bases and J lost 8; bases outside the gene matches: 7. This CDR3 comprises 15 residues. The CDR3 nucleotides read TGTGCCAGCAGCTTGGACCGAGACAGGGTCGAAAAACTGTTTTTT. Translating gives CASSLDRDRVEKLFF.

V usage is TRBV19 and J usage is TRBJ1-5; 9 bases align to TRBD1. Germline lookup yields CDR1 LNHDA and CDR2 SQIVND (reference sequence). The CDR3 runs to 14 residues. Trimming removed 3 bases from V and 8 bases from J; junction bases left unmatched: 5. The CDR3 nucleotides read TGTGCCAGTAGTATGGGACAGGGCCCGGAGCCCCAGCATTTT. Translated, it gives CASSMGQGPEPQHF.

This clone was counted between two and nine times. The chain recombines TRBV18 with TRBJ1-4; the D gene is possibly TRBD1 (5 bases). The CDR3 runs 18 residues. The germline V and J ends were trimmed by 2 bases and 2 bases, with 18 bases remaining between them. Germline V CDR1 and CDR2: KGHSH, LQKENI. CDR3 protein: CASSPNSGTRLTNEKLFF. For the CDR3, the DNA is TGTGCCAGCTCACCAAATTCCGGGACCCGTTTGACTAATGAAAAACTGTTTTTT. The full variable domain, rest sourced from reference TRBV18 and TRBJ1-4, is NAGVMQNPRHLVRRRGQEARLRCSPMKGHSHVYWYRQLPEEGLKFMVYLQKENIIDESGMPKERFSAEFPKEGPSILRIQQVVRGDSAAYFCASSPNSGTRLTNEKLFFGSGTQLSVL.

The J gene is TRBJ2-7, the V gene TRBV6-5; no clear D. Germline CDR1 MNHEY, CDR2 SVGAGI. CDR3 size: 15 residues. V was shortened by 6 bases and J by 3 bases, with 18 bases between the two germline ends. This CDR3 is CASSLGPRILYEQYF. The CDR3 bases are TGTGCCAGCAGCTTAGGGCCTCGGATTCTCTACGAGCAGTACTTC.

This chain joins TRBV29-1 and TRBJ2-2; 14 bases match TRBD2. Germline values: CDR1 SQVTM, CDR2 ANQGSEA. The trim removed 6 bases at V and 7 bases at J, leaving 1 base unmatched. The CDR3 has 13 amino acids. CDR3 DNA sequence: TGCAGCGTGGGACTAGCGGGGGTCGGGGAGCTGTTTTTT. It encodes CSVGLAGVGELFF.

The V gene is TRBV6-5, the J gene TRBJ1-2, with D possibly matching TRBD1 (5 bases). The CDR3 is 16 amino acids. The V end was cut by 2 bases, the J end by 0 bases, with 13 bases between. Germline CDR1 is MNHEY and CDR2 is SVGAGI. For the CDR3, the DNA is TGTGCCAGCAGTTACGGTTGGGGGGGGACTAACTATGGCTACACCTTC. Amino acids: CASSYGWGGTNYGYTF.

This chain connects TRBV30 to TRBJ2-5; D not certain. This CDR3 is 12 amino acids long. CDR1 is GTSNPN and CDR2 is SVGIG in the germline V gene (reference sequence). The germline V and J ends were trimmed by 3 bases and 4 bases, with 9 bases remaining between them. The CDR3 DNA is TGTGCCTGGAGCCCGACACCAGAGACCCAGTACTTC. Protein: CAWSPTPETQYF. The full variable domain, completed using reference TRBV30 and TRBJ2-5, is SQTIHQWPATLVQPVGSPLSLECTVEGTSNPNLYWYRQAAGRGLQLLFYSVGIGQISSEVPQNLSASRPQDRQFILSSKKLLLSDSGFYLCAWSPTPETQYFGPGTRLLVL.

The chain uses TRBV2 and TRBJ2-3; 8 bases are shared with TRBD1. The CDR3 is 13 amino acids. Germline assignment: CDR1 SNHLY and CDR2 FYNNEI. The V gene end was trimmed by 3 bases and the J gene end by 8 bases; junction bases not matched to a gene: 4. The CDR3 sequence: CASSERTGRTQYF. DNA of the CDR3: TGTGCCAGCAGTGAGAGGACAGGGCGTACGCAGTATTTT.

V and J are TRBV10-3 and TRBJ1-1; no clear D. Germline CDR1 is ENHRY and CDR2 is SYGVKD. Deletions cut 11 bases from V and 3 bases from J, with 16 bases between. The CDR3 sequence is 13 residues long. The CDR3 reads CAAGQGRHTEAFF. CDR3 nucleotide sequence: TGTGCCGCCGGGCAAGGGAGGCACACTGAAGCTTTCTTT.